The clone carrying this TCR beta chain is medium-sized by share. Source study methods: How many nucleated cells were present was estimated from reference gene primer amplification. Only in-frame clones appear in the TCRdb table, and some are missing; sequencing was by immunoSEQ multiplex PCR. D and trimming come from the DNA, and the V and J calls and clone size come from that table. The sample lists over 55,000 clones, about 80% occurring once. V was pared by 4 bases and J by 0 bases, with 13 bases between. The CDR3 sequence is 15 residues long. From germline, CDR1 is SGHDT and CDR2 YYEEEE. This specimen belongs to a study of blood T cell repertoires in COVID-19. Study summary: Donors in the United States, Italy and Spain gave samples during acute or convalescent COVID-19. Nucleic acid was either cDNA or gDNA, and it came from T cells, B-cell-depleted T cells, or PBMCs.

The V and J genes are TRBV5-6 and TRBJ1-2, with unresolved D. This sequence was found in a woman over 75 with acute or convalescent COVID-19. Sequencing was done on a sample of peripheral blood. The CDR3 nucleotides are TGTGCCAGCAGCCAAACCCGGGGAGCTAACTATGGCTACACCTTC. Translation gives CASSQTRGANYGYTF. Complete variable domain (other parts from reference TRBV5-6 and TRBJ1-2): DAGVTQSPTHLIKTRGQQVTLRCSPKSGHDTVSWYQQALGQGPQFIFQYYEEEERQRGNFPDRFSGHQFPNYSSELNVNALLLGDSALYLCASSQTRGANYGYTFGSGTRLTVV.